The 11 T cell receptor beta chains given below trace back to one sample, sequenced in a study of blood T cell repertoires in COVID-19. Clones were sequenced by immunoSEQ multiplex PCR, and TCRdb holds only the in-frame ones, with some missing. The sample holds some 200,000 clones, around 88% seen once. Input material: peripheral blood. These receptors originate from a man between 18 and 29 years old with active or convalescent COVID-19.

J is TRBJ2-3 and V is TRBV4-3, with 7 bases matching TRBD2. This CDR3 is 18 amino acids long. J was trimmed by 4 bases and V by 0 bases; bases with no gene match: 13. Germline V lookup: CDR1 LGHNA, CDR2 YSLEER. The DNA of the CDR3 is TGCGCCAGCAGCCAAGATCTCTACAGTGCGGGAGCATCAGATACGCAGTATTTT. Translation gives CASSQDLYSAGASDTQYF.

The chain carries TRBV15 and TRBJ1-3; D not certain. V lost 5 bases to trimming and J lost 0 bases, with 8 bases between them. The germline V gene encodes CDR1 LNHNV and CDR2 YYDKDF (reference sequence). The CDR3 extends over 14 amino acids. The CDR3 nucleotides are TGTGCCACCAGCCCGGGATCCTCTGGAAACACCATATATTTT. This sequence encodes CATSPGSSGNTIYF.

V gene TRBV4-1 combines with J gene TRBJ2-1, with TRBD2 matching 11 bases. Germline assignment: CDR1 MGHRA and CDR2 YSYEKL. The V segment lost 5 bases and the J segment 7 bases; nucleotides outside the gene matches: 7. There are 15 residues in the CDR3. The CDR3 is CASSKTSGTRNEQFF. CDR3 sequence (DNA): TGCGCCAGCAGCAAGACTAGCGGGACTCGAAATGAGCAGTTCTTC.

This chain joins TRBV30 and TRBJ1-2; D is perhaps TRBD1 (5 bases). Trimming cost V 7 bases and J 4 bases, with 13 bases left between them. The CDR3 is 12 residues long. CDR1 is GTSNPN, CDR2 SVGIG, per germline (reference sequence). As DNA, the CDR3 is TGTGCCTCTGACACCGGGGGCTATGGCTACACCTTC. It codes for CASDTGGYGYTF.

The genes are TRBV29-1 and TRBJ2-2; D might be TRBD2 (5 bases). Germline V gene data show CDR1 as SQVTM and CDR2 as ANQGSEA. The CDR3 runs to 12 residues. Deletions cut 4 bases from V and 7 bases from J, with 10 bases between. The CDR3 sequence is CSVGPRDGELFF. As DNA, the CDR3 is TGCAGCGTTGGCCCGAGGGACGGGGAGCTGTTTTTT.

Concerning this clone: Within the sample, other DNA sequences also encode this same CDR3. CDR3 DNA sequence: TGTGCCATCAGTGAGTCGACGGGTGGGGAAAAACTGTTTTTT. Translated: CAISESTGGEKLFF. The chain carries TRBV10-3 and TRBJ1-4; the D is unclear. Trimming stripped 0 bases from V and 8 bases from J, with 10 bases between. This CDR3 contains 14 residues. From germline, CDR1 is ENHRY and CDR2 SYGVKD.

V usage is TRBV11-2 and J usage is TRBJ2-2; tentative D call: TRBD1 (6 bases). Germline V lookup: CDR1 SGHAT, CDR2 FQNNGV. Trimming shortened V by 0 bases and J by 5 bases, and 10 bases separated the two germline ends. This CDR3 is 15 amino acids long. In DNA form, the CDR3 reads TGTGCCAGCAGCTTAGATATAAGGGGGACCGGGGAGCTGTTTTTT. Translating gives CASSLDIRGTGELFF. Supplemented by reference TRBV11-2 and TRBJ2-2, the full variable domain reads EAGVAQSPRYKIIEKRQSVAFWCNPISGHATLYWYQQILGQGPKLLIQFQNNGVVDDSQLPKDRFSAERLKGVDSTLKIQPAKLEDSAVYLCASSLDIRGTGELFFGEGSRLTVL.

The chain has TRBV7-2 and TRBJ2-3; D unresolved. V was shortened by 3 bases and J by 1 base, with 5 bases between the two germline ends. The CDR3 is 13 residues long. Germline values: CDR1 SGHTA, CDR2 FQGNSA. CDR3 residues: CASSLGGTDTQYF. The CDR3 region has the DNA TGTGCCAGCAGCTTGGGCGGCACAGATACGCAGTATTTT.

The chain recombines TRBV28 with TRBJ1-5; D possibly corresponds to TRBD1 (5 bases). The CDR3 sequence is 12 residues long. Trimming removed 7 bases from V and 5 bases from J, with 9 bases in between. Per the germline V gene, CDR1 is MDHEN and CDR2 is SYDVKM. As DNA, the CDR3 is TGTGCCAGCAATCGGGGGTATCAGCCCCAGCATTTT. Protein: CASNRGYQPQHF.

J is TRBJ1-2 and V is TRBV9, with TRBD1 as a possible D gene (5 bases). This CDR3 has 17 amino acids. Trimming took off 3 bases at V and 4 bases at J, with 22 bases between the two ends. Germline CDR1 and CDR2: SGDLS and YYNGEE. As DNA, the CDR3 is TGTGCCAGCAGCGGCAGGGTCCTCGGGAGGGGTGGCTATGGCTACACCTTC. Translating gives CASSGRVLGRGGYGYTF.

The V call is TRBV28, the J call TRBJ2-1; TRBD2 is a possible D gene (6 bases). V gave up 6 bases and J gave up 5 bases, with 11 bases separating them. CDR1 is MDHEN and CDR2 is SYDVKM in the germline V gene. CDR3 size: 13 residues. CDR3 DNA: TGTGCCAGCAGGGATAGCGGTCACAATGAGCAGTTCTTC. It yields the protein CASRDSGHNEQFF. The variable domain in full, completed from reference TRBV28 and TRBJ2-1, reads DVKVTQSSRYLVKRTGEKVFLECVQDMDHENMFWYRQDPGLGLRLIYFSYDVKMKEKGDIPEGYSVSREKKERFSLILESASTNQTSMYLCASRDSGHNEQFFGPGTRLTVL.